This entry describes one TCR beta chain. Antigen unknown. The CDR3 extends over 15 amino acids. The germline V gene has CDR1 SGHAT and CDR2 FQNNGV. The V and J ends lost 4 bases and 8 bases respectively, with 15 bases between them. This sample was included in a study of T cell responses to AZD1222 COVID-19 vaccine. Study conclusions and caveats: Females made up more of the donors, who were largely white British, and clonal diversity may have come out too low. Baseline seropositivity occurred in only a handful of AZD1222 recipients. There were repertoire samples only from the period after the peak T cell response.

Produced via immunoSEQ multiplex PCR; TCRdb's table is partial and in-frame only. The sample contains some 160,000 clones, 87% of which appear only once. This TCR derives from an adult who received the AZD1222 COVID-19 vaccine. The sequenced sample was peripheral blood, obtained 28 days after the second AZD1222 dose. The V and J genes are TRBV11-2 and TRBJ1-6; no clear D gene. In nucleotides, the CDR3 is TGTGCCAGCAGCTCCCGAGACTCTTCCCATTCACCCCTCCACTTT. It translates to CASSSRDSSHSPLHF.